A selection of T cell receptor beta chains follows, all from one sample in a study of cytomegalovirus exposure and HLA in healthy donors. TCRdb's table, derived via immunoSEQ multiplex PCR, lists solely in-frame clones and lacks some. The sample carries about 83,000 clones, about 81% recorded once. The sequenced sample was PBMCs. The receptor source for this set is a man between 60 and 75 years old in good health and CMV-seronegative. Each CDR3 is given with its conserved first and last residue. D genes are given only for firm matches. Rows may omit the clone size; those that give it use once, few, many or a size class.

>13|TRBV29-1|NA|NA|TRBJ2-3
CSVEPSSTDTQYF
TGCAGCGTTGAACCTTCTAGCACAGATACGCAGTATTTT
>15|TRBV7-3|NA|TRBD1|TRBJ2-3
CASSLDRASTDTQYF
TGTGCCAGCAGCTTGGACAGGGCTAGCACAGATACGCAGTATTTT
>14|TRBV9|NA|NA|TRBJ2-7
CASSVTGQPYEQYF
TGTGCCAGCAGCGTAACTGGACAGCCCTACGAGCAGTACTTC
>15|TRBV5-5|NA|NA|TRBJ1-5
CASSFGAGYNQPQHF
TGTGCCAGCAGCTTTGGCGCAGGGTATAATCAGCCCCAGCATTTT
>13|TRBV6-5|NA|TRBD1|TRBJ2-2
CASRVQGAGELFF
TGTGCCAGCAGGGTACAGGGGGCCGGGGAGCTGTTTTTT
>20|TRBV29-1|NA|TRBD2|TRBJ2-3
CSVEDQPTSGVPLTPDTQYF
TGCAGCGTTGAAGATCAACCAACTAGCGGGGTCCCCCTGACTCCAGATACGCAGTATTTT
>19|TRBV19|NA|NA|TRBJ2-1
CASSNPLHLTGSSYNEQFF
TGTGCCAGTAGTAATCCCTTACACCTCACAGGGAGCTCCTACAATGAGCAGTTCTTC
>14|TRBV21-1|NA|NA|TRBJ1-1
CASLPTLGATEAFF
TGTGCCAGCCTCCCAACTTTGGGGGCCACTGAAGCTTTCTTT
>16|TRBV2|NA|TRBD1|TRBJ2-7
CASSDDKDRVLYEQYF
TGTGCCAGCAGTGATGACAAGGACAGGGTGCTCTACGAGCAGTACTTC
>17|TRBV4-1|NA|TRBD2|TRBJ2-5
CASSPRLAGGNQETQYF
TGCGCCAGCAGCCCTCGACTAGCGGGGGGGAACCAAGAGACCCAGTACTTC
>14|TRBV7-8|few|TRBD1|TRBJ2-7
CASSPRDRTREQYF
TGTGCCAGCAGCCCCCGGGACAGGACTCGTGAGCAGTACTTC
>14|TRBV7-9|medium-sized|NA|TRBJ1-1
CASSSNRAETEAFF
TGTGCCAGCAGCTCCAACAGGGCGGAGACTGAAGCTTTCTTT
>16|TRBV21-1|few|NA|TRBJ2-7
CASTSKEAIRSYEQYF
TGTGCCAGCACCTCAAAGGAGGCCATCCGCTCCTACGAGCAGTACTTC
>15|TRBV6-1|many|TRBD1|TRBJ1-4
CASSGGQAPNEKLFF
TGTGCCAGCAGCGGTGGACAGGCCCCTAATGAAAAACTGTTTTTT
>15|TRBV11-1|NA|TRBD2|TRBJ2-3
CASRYGGAYGDTQYF
TGTGCCAGCAGGTACGGGGGGGCTTATGGAGATACGCAGTATTTT
>14|TRBV29-1|NA|TRBD1|TRBJ2-5
CSVARGQGQETQYF
TGCAGCGTTGCTCGGGGACAGGGCCAAGAGACCCAGTACTTC
>14|TRBV9|NA|TRBD2|TRBJ2-7
CASSVWGSGDEQYF
TGTGCCAGCAGCGTATGGGGTAGCGGGGACGAGCAGTACTTC
>13|TRBV6-4|NA|NA|TRBJ1-1
CASSELSGTEAFF
TGTGCCAGCAGTGAATTGAGTGGCACTGAAGCTTTCTTT
>15|TRBV9|NA|TRBD2|TRBJ2-5
CASSGILAGEETQYF
TGTGCCAGCAGCGGGATCTTAGCGGGAGAAGAGACCCAGTACTTC
>13|TRBV9|NA|TRBD1|TRBJ2-7
CASSEGQYREQYF
TGTGCCAGCAGCGAGGGACAGTACCGCGAGCAGTACTTC
>13|TRBV9|NA|NA|TRBJ1-3
CASSVVEGNTIYF
TGTGCCAGCAGCGTAGTTGAGGGAAACACCATATATTTT
>11|TRBV6-5|NA|NA|TRBJ2-1
CASSGGGEQFF
TGTGCCAGCAGCGGGGGAGGCGAGCAGTTCTTC
>16|TRBV5-5|NA|NA|TRBJ1-6
CASSFLRQVDNSPLHF
TGTGCCAGCAGCTTCTTGAGACAGGTCGATAATTCACCCCTCCACTTT
>12|TRBV7-9|NA|NA|TRBJ2-3
CSSSPAGNTQYF
TGTTCCAGCAGCCCGGCAGGAAATACGCAGTATTTT
>17|TRBV2|NA|TRBD2|TRBJ2-3
CASSEASGGISTDTQYF
TGTGCCAGCAGTGAAGCTAGCGGGGGGATTAGCACAGATACGCAGTATTTT
>15|TRBV18|NA|NA|TRBJ1-2
CASSPGGDLLYGYTF
TGTGCCAGCTCACCAGGGGGCGACCTACTCTATGGCTACACCTTC
>17|TRBV2|NA|NA|TRBJ1-6
CASSGGEYGGHNSPLHF
TGTGCCAGCAGTGGAGGTGAATATGGCGGCCATAATTCACCCCTCCACTTT
>13|TRBV6-5|few|TRBD1|TRBJ1-6
CASSDREASPLHF
TGTGCCAGCAGCGACAGGGAAGCTTCACCCCTCCACTTT
>13|TRBV6-1|NA|TRBD1|TRBJ1-2
CASTADRVGGYTF
TGTGCCAGCACCGCGGACAGGGTCGGCGGCTACACCTTC
>15|TRBV18|NA|TRBD1|TRBJ2-3
CASSLGQGGTDTQYF
TGTGCCAGCTCACTGGGACAGGGTGGCACAGATACGCAGTATTTT
>16|TRBV5-1|NA|NA|TRBJ1-6
CASSLGRLTVNSPLHF
TGCGCCAGCAGCCTCGGACGACTGACAGTTAATTCACCCCTCCACTTT
>14|TRBV5-1|NA|TRBD2|TRBJ2-1
CASSFTAGVQEQFF
TGCGCCAGCAGCTTTACGGCGGGGGTGCAAGAGCAGTTCTTC
>15|TRBV6-5|NA|NA|TRBJ1-1
CAILSGSGQVAEAFF
TGTGCCATCCTGAGCGGGTCAGGGCAGGTCGCTGAAGCTTTCTTT
>16|TRBV7-9|NA|NA|TRBJ1-4
CASSLSTPGNNEKLFF
TGTGCCAGCAGCTTATCTACACCGGGGAATAATGAAAAACTGTTTTTT
>16|TRBV19|NA|TRBD1|TRBJ2-3
CASSNDRGRRADTQYF
TGTGCCAGTAGTAACGACAGGGGTCGTAGGGCAGATACGCAGTATTTT
>14|TRBV7-6|NA|NA|TRBJ1-1
CASLVWGPGTEAFF
TGTGCCAGCCTGGTGTGGGGCCCGGGCACTGAAGCTTTCTTT
>15|TRBV5-1|NA|NA|TRBJ1-1
CASSPRESPSTEAFF
TGCGCCAGCAGCCCGAGAGAGTCTCCGAGCACTGAAGCTTTCTTT
>17|TRBV6-1|NA|TRBD1|TRBJ2-1
CASREFMGTGIYNEQFF
TGTGCCAGCAGGGAATTTATGGGGACAGGCATATACAATGAGCAGTTCTTC